This T cell receptor (beta chain) was sequenced during a study of blood T cell repertoires in COVID-19. For the study at large: Acute-phase and convalescent COVID-19 samples originated in the United States, Italy and Spain. PBMCs, B-cell-depleted T cells, or T cells provided the cDNA or gDNA that made up the material.

In the original processing: The authors estimated nucleated cell counts from reference gene primer amplification. Repertoires were generated with immunoSEQ multiplex PCR, while TCRdb's copy carries only in-frame clones and drops some. The V and J calls and clone size were taken over from that table, and D and trimming were inferred from the DNA. Among about 160,000 clones, 77% were seen once, and the ten largest hold roughly 3.1%. Looked up from germline, CDR1 is SGHNT and CDR2 is YENEEA. CDR3 length equals 13 residues. After removal of 5 bases from V and 4 bases from J, the junction contained 4 bases not matched to a gene.

Sequencing was carried out using peripheral blood. The receptor was derived from a man aged 65 to 79 with acute or convalescent COVID-19. The chain combines TRBV11-3 with TRBJ1-1; 7 positions agree with TRBD1. The CDR3 DNA follows: TGTGCCAGCAGCCTCAGGGGGAGCACTGAAGCTTTCTTT. Protein: CASSLRGSTEAFF. The whole variable domain, remainder taken from reference TRBV11-3 and TRBJ1-1, is EAGVVQSPRYKIIEKKQPVAFWCNPISGHNTLYWYLQNLGQGPELLIRYENEEAVDDSQLPKDRFSAERLKGVDSTLKIQPAELGDSAVYLCASSLRGSTEAFFGQGTRLTVV.